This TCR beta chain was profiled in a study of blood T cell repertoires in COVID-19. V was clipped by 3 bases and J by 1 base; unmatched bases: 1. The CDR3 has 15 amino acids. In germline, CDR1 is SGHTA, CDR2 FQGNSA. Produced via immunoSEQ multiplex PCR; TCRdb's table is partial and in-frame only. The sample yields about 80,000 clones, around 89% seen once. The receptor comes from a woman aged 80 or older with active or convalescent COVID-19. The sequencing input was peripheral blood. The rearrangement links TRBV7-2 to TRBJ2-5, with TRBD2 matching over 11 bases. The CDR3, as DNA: TGTGCCAGCAGCTTTGGGACTAGCGGCCAAGAGACCCAGTACTTC. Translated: CASSFGTSGQETQYF.